This passage covers 23 T cell receptor beta chains from one sample sequenced in a study of shared clonotypes between healthy human individuals. Only in-frame clones appear in the TCRdb table, and some are missing; sequencing was by immunoSEQ multiplex PCR. The sample lists 650,000 to 700,000 clones, about 92% occurring once. Sequencing was carried out using memory CD8+ T cells from PBMCs. Regarding subset: CD45RO+ cells pooled with CCR7-negative TemRA cells. The receptors stem from a man in his late teens or twenties in good health. Some clones in this sample may be carry-over from other donors' samples.

On this clone: An end of the junction does not agree with germline; a read error may underlie this. The chain recombines TRBV27 with TRBJ2-7, with 10 bases lining up with TRBD1. Germline lookup yields CDR1 MNHEY and CDR2 SMNVEV (reference sequence). The CDR3 loop spans 13 amino acids. Written as DNA, the CDR3 is TGTGCCAGCAGAACCGGGACAGGGGCCTCATGGGGTTTC. The encoded protein is CASRTGTGASWGF.

The chain joins TRBV4-3 to TRBJ2-1; the match to TRBD2 covers 10 bases. The CDR3 spans 16 residues. Trimming at V came to 0 bases and at J to 6 bases, leaving 5 bases not matched to a gene. Germline CDR1 is LGHNA and CDR2 is YSLEER. Written as DNA, the CDR3 is TGCGCCAGCAGCCAAGAGATGGGACTAGCGTTCAATGAGCAGTTCTTC. It encodes CASSQEMGLAFNEQFF.

The chain recombines TRBV2 with TRBJ2-7, with D unresolved. CDR1 and CDR2 from the germline V gene are SNHLY and FYNNEI. The length of the CDR3 is 14 residues. Trimming cost V 3 bases and J 0 bases, with 9 bases left between them. DNA of the CDR3: TGTGCCAGCAGTGATCCCGCGGACTCCTACGAGCAGTACTTC. Its protein is CASSDPADSYEQYF.

This clone was counted once. The rearrangement joins TRBV5-1 to TRBJ1-1; no clear D. Trimming shortened V by 0 bases and J by 11 bases, and 14 bases separated the two germline ends. CDR1 SGHRS and CDR2 YFSETQ come from the germline V gene. This CDR3 comprises 13 residues. CDR3 sequence reads: CASSLGGPLGAFF. The CDR3 region has the DNA TGCGCCAGCAGCTTGGGAGGGCCCCTCGGGGCTTTCTTT.

A remark on this clone: The sample has other DNA sequences that encode this CDR3 too. The chain carries TRBV12-5 and TRBJ1-1; 8 positions match TRBD1. Looked up from germline, CDR1 is LGHNT and CDR2 is FRNRAP. The J segment lost 7 bases and the V segment lost 1 base, leaving 2 bases of the junction unmatched. This CDR3 comprises 13 residues. The CDR3 DNA sequence: TGTGCTAGTGGTTTGGACAGGGGGAGTGAAGCTTTCTTT. Its translation is CASGLDRGSEAFF.

This chain joins TRBV29-1 and TRBJ2-1; D gene unclear. The CDR3 is made up of 14 amino acids. Germline V lookup: CDR1 SQVTM, CDR2 ANQGSEA. Trimming pared 0 bases from V and 0 bases from J, leaving 6 bases between. The CDR3 loop reads CSVEERLSYNEQFF. The CDR3 bases are TGCAGCGTTGAAGAAAGACTCTCCTACAATGAGCAGTTCTTC.

Notes on this clone: The same CDR3 is also encoded by other DNA sequences in this sample. The J gene is TRBJ2-3, the V gene TRBV9; 9 bases line up with TRBD2. The CDR3 totals 17 residues. V lost 0 bases and J lost 3; bases outside the gene matches: 8. Germline values: CDR1 SGDLS, CDR2 YYNGEE. CDR3 nucleotide sequence: TGTGCCAGCAGCGTAGAGTCAGCGGGAGGTGCGACAGATACGCAGTATTTT. It yields the protein CASSVESAGGATDTQYF. Variable domain in full (rest from reference TRBV9 and TRBJ2-3): DSGVTQTPKHLITATGQRVTLRCSPRSGDLSVYWYQQSLDQGLQFLIQYYNGEERAKGNILERFSAQQFPDLHSELNLSSLELGDSALYFCASSVESAGGATDTQYFGPGTRLTVL.

The chain has TRBV27 and TRBJ1-5; the D gene is possibly TRBD1 (6 bases). CDR1 and CDR2 (germline): MNHEY, SMNVEV (reference sequence). Deletions cut 4 bases from V and 6 bases from J, with 10 bases between. CDR3 length: 13 residues. This CDR3 is CASSYNRVQPQHF. Written as DNA, the CDR3 is TGTGCCAGCAGTTATAACAGGGTTCAGCCCCAGCATTTT.

The V and J genes are TRBV30 and TRBJ1-1; D is perhaps TRBD1 (6 bases). Germline V CDR1 and CDR2: GTSNPN, SVGIG (reference sequence). Trimming removed 4 bases from V and 3 bases from J, with 15 bases in between. The CDR3 length is 14 residues. CDR3 protein: CAWNQDSRDTEAFF. Written as DNA, the CDR3 is TGTGCCTGGAACCAGGACAGTAGGGACACTGAAGCTTTCTTT.

This clone appeared a few times. V usage is TRBV10-3 and J usage is TRBJ1-5; D unclear. Germline CDR1 and CDR2: ENHRY and SYGVKD. The CDR3 is made up of 16 amino acids. Trimming stripped 0 bases from V and 9 bases from J, with 18 bases between. In nucleotides, the CDR3 is TGTGCCATCAGTGAGTCAGGACGGGAACCCGGAGGGCCCCAGCATTTT. It specifies CAISESGREPGGPQHF.

This rearrangement joins TRBV29-1 to TRBJ1-1; D is unclear. This CDR3 has 14 residues. Germline assignment: CDR1 SQVTM and CDR2 ANQGSEA. Trimming stripped 7 bases from V and 0 bases from J, with 15 bases between. CDR3: CSAEDGLMNTEAFF. The CDR3 DNA reads TGCAGCGCCGAGGACGGACTCATGAACACTGAAGCTTTCTTT. The variable domain in full, with the rest retrieved from reference TRBV29-1 and TRBJ1-1, is SAVISQKPSRDICQRGTSLTIQCQVDSQVTMMFWYRQQPGQSLTLIATANQGSEATYESGFVIDKFPISRPNLTFSTLTVSNMSPEDSSIYLCSAEDGLMNTEAFFGQGTRLTVV.

V is TRBV4-3 and J is TRBJ1-2, with a weak D call TRBD1 (5 bases). The V gene lost 4 bases and the J gene lost 3 bases, with 15 bases spanning the gap. Germline V lookup: CDR1 LGHNA, CDR2 YSLEER. CDR3 length equals 15 residues. The CDR3 region is CASSPMGGDYYGYTF. The CDR3 DNA reads as TGCGCCAGCAGCCCCATGGGGGGTGACTACTATGGCTACACCTTC.

J is TRBJ2-3 and V is TRBV7-2; 9 bases match TRBD2. CDR3 length: 17 amino acids. CDR1 and CDR2 from the germline V gene are SGHTA and FQGNSA. Trimming took 4 bases from V and 5 from J; bases not matched to a gene: 13. The CDR3 region has the DNA TGTGCCAGCAGCTACAGGAATATAGCGGGAGTTGGAGATACGCAGTATTTT. Its translation is CASSYRNIAGVGDTQYF. Variable domain in full (rest from reference TRBV7-2 and TRBJ2-3): GAGVSQSPSNKVTEKGKDVELRCDPISGHTALYWYRQSLGQGLEFLIYFQGNSAPDKSGLPSDRFSAERTGGSVSTLTIQRTQQEDSAVYLCASSYRNIAGVGDTQYFGPGTRLTVL.

The V and J genes are TRBV7-2 and TRBJ1-6; D may be TRBD1 (5 bases). The germline CDR1 and CDR2 sequences are SGHTA and FQGNSA. Trimming stripped 1 base from V and 5 bases from J, with 12 bases between. The CDR3 length is 16 residues. CDR3 amino acids: CASSLGERGDNSPLHF. The CDR3 coding sequence is TGTGCCAGCAGCTTAGGGGAGAGGGGTGATAATTCACCCCTCCACTTT.

This sequence joins TRBV23-1 and TRBJ2-7; unclear D gene. TRBV23-1 is classed as an ORF, of uncertain function. This CDR3 has 16 amino acids. The V gene lost 6 bases and the J gene lost 0 bases, with 18 bases spanning the gap. The CDR3 DNA sequence: TGCGCCAGCAGGCCCAAGGAGCCCCTGAGCTCCTACGAGCAGTACTTC. It translates to CASRPKEPLSSYEQYF.

The chain combines TRBV5-1 with TRBJ1-4, with 7 bases matching TRBD1. Germline V gene lookup returns CDR1 SGHRS and CDR2 YFSETQ. The V gene end was trimmed by 2 bases and the J gene end by 5 bases; junction bases not matched to a gene: 3. The CDR3 contains 14 residues. This CDR3 reads CASSFRDRNEKLFF. The DNA of the CDR3 is TGCGCCAGCAGCTTTAGGGACAGAAATGAAAAACTGTTTTTT.

The gene calls are TRBV13 and TRBJ2-7, with a possible D match to TRBD2 (7 bases). The V end lost 5 bases, the J end lost 7 bases, and 24 bases lay between the germline ends. The CDR3 is 16 residues long. CDR1 PRHDT and CDR2 FYEKMQ come from the germline V gene (reference sequence). CDR3 sequence: CASSHPVAGDYGEQYF. The CDR3 DNA reads TGTGCCAGCAGCCACCCGGTGGCAGGGGACTACGGGGAGCAGTACTTC.

The chain links TRBV19 to TRBJ2-7; D ambiguous. This CDR3 has 14 amino acids. V was clipped by 5 bases and J by 3 bases, with 14 bases between them. Germline V gives CDR1 LNHDA, CDR2 SQIVND (reference sequence). The CDR3 nucleotides are TGTGCCAGTAGTCCCGTTGTGGGGTACTACGAGCAGTACTTC. Its protein is CASSPVVGYYEQYF.

The chain couples TRBV28 to TRBJ2-2; D may be TRBD2 (6 bases). CDR3 length: 18 residues. Germline loops: CDR1 MDHEN, CDR2 SYDVKM. V dropped 1 base and J dropped 1 base, with 16 bases sitting between them. CDR3 in amino acids: CASSLSLLLGGNTGELFF. CDR3 in DNA: TGTGCCAGCAGTTTATCTCTCCTCTTGGGGGGGAACACCGGGGAGCTGTTTTTT.

The CDR3 spells CASSRENLAKNIQYF. The CDR3 DNA follows: TGTGCCAGCAGCAGAGAAAACCTAGCCAAAAACATTCAGTACTTC. The genes are TRBV6-5 and TRBJ2-4; D ambiguous. CDR1 is MNHEY, CDR2 SVGAGI, per germline. With 6 bases removed from V and 0 bases from J, the gap between germline ends came to 12 bases. The CDR3 is 15 amino acids.

The chain recombines TRBV7-9 with TRBJ2-1, with D possibly being TRBD2 (5 bases). Trimming removed 4 bases at V and 7 bases at J, with 14 bases between. Per germline, CDR1 SEHNR and CDR2 FQNEAQ (reference sequence). CDR3 length equals 14 residues. Here the CDR3 DNA reads TGTGCCAGCAGCTCTAGCCGGCCGCGGAATGAGCAGTTCTTC. Its translation: CASSSSRPRNEQFF.

This chain uses TRBV14 with TRBJ2-5; 12 positions agree with TRBD1. The V gene end was trimmed by 5 bases and the J gene end by 1 base; junction bases not matched to a gene: 8. CDR3 length equals 17 residues. Germline V gene lookup returns CDR1 SGHDN and CDR2 FVKESK. The CDR3 is CASSTLPGQGAQETQYF. CDR3 nucleotide sequence: TGTGCCAGCAGCACCCTTCCGGGACAGGGGGCCCAAGAGACCCAGTACTTC.

The V call is TRBV13, the J call TRBJ2-7; 10 bases are shared with TRBD1. V lost 0 bases to trimming and J lost 6 bases; unmatched junction nucleotides: 2. The CDR3 contains 14 residues. Looked up from germline, CDR1 is PRHDT and CDR2 is FYEKMQ (reference sequence). CDR3 bases: TGTGCCAGCAGCTTAGGGACAGGGGGCAGCGAGCAGTACTTC. It codes for CASSLGTGGSEQYF. The entire variable domain, with the rest obtained from reference TRBV13 and TRBJ2-7, is as follows: AAGVIQSPRHLIKEKRETATLKCYPIPRHDTVYWYQQGPGQDPQFLISFYEKMQSDKGSIPDRFSAQQFSDYHSELNMSSLELGDSALYFCASSLGTGGSEQYFGPGTRLTVT.